This T cell receptor beta chain was identified during a study of human T cells and chemical hapten exposure. The time point denotes: pre-sensitization, week 0. Treatment specified: therapeutic diphenylcyclopropenone sensitization with weekly scalp DPC. Blood sampling preceded each patch test application. From whole blood left unfractionated, total RNA was extracted. CDR3 size: 11 residues. Looked up from germline, CDR1 is SGHAT and CDR2 is FQNNGV. The germline V and J ends were trimmed by 4 bases and 12 bases, with 10 bases remaining between them. Study-wide results and caveats: Donors' alopecia may make their immune response differ from healthy people's.

Turning to this clonotype: Its target is not known.

From the RACE reads, TCRdb called clonotypes with MiXCR, one entry per CDR3 protein. The sample includes about 64,000 distinct CDR3 sequences, over 9% seen only once; the top ten take 3% to 4.5%. The source is a woman aged 40 to 50 with alopecia areata. Some clones in this sample may be carry-over from other donors' samples. This sample comprised whole blood, obtained in connection with sensitization to the hapten diphenylcyclopropenone (DPC). The chain joins TRBV11-2 to TRBJ2-1, with a possible D match to TRBD1 (5 bases). In DNA form, the CDR3 reads TGTGCCAGCAGCTCCGGGCAGGGGCAGTTCTTC. Translation gives CASSSGQGQFF.